The clone carrying this TCR beta chain was counted once. This sample is drawn from a study of blood T cell repertoires in COVID-19. Study information: Both acute and convalescent COVID-19 samples were obtained from the United States, Italy and Spain.

Original methodology: Counts of nucleated cells, estimated from reference gene primer amplification, were obtained. Data came from immunoSEQ multiplex PCR; TCRdb stores just in-frame clones and leaves some out. Clone size and V and J calls were adopted from that table, with D and trimming inferred from the DNA. The sample yields tens of thousands of clones, 74% seen once. Germline V gene sequence: CDR1 LNHDA, CDR2 SQIVND (reference sequence). Deletions cut 4 bases from V and 3 bases from J, with 16 bases between. CDR3 size: 15 residues. This chain joins TRBV19 and TRBJ2-7; D is possibly TRBD1 (6 bases). The receptor was isolated from a man between 65 and 79 years old with COVID-19, enrolled during active disease. Material for sequencing was peripheral blood. The CDR3 reads CASSTVRWDNYEQYF. Here the CDR3 DNA reads TGTGCCAGTAGTACCGTTCGATGGGACAACTACGAGCAGTACTTC.